This T cell receptor beta chain emerged from a study of T cells in Graves' hyperthyroidism and ophthalmopathy. General study results and limits: Most clonotypes that expanded in the thyroid above 0.001 also showed up in blood.

V lost 6 bases, J lost 6 bases, and 21 bases lay in between. The CDR3 has 15 amino acids. Per germline, CDR1 SQVTM and CDR2 ANQGSEA. As to this clonotype: Its target is not known.

Lactation, pregnancy, other autoimmune disease or uncontrolled infection excluded patients. Each diagnosis was grounded in clinical symptoms, serum thyroxine and TRAb, thyroid ultrasound, and orbital computed tomography. Using RNA transcripts as the source, TCR beta CDR3 regions were amplified. The HTBI primer set drove a first-round RT-PCR of the TCR CDR3. TCRdb passed the multiplex PCR reads through MiXCR, listing each CDR3 protein once. This table holds fewer than 650,000 distinct CDR3 sequences, around 43% found once. Sample: peripheral blood or thyroid tissue (not recorded which). The receptor was isolated from an adult woman with Graves' disease, either hyperthyroidism or ophthalmopathy (not recorded which). The chain combines TRBV29-1 with TRBJ2-1; the D is unclear. This CDR3 is CSVTRAPLWGNEQFF. DNA for the CDR3: TGCAGCGTAACCCGGGCCCCCCTTTGGGGCAATGAGCAGTTCTTC.